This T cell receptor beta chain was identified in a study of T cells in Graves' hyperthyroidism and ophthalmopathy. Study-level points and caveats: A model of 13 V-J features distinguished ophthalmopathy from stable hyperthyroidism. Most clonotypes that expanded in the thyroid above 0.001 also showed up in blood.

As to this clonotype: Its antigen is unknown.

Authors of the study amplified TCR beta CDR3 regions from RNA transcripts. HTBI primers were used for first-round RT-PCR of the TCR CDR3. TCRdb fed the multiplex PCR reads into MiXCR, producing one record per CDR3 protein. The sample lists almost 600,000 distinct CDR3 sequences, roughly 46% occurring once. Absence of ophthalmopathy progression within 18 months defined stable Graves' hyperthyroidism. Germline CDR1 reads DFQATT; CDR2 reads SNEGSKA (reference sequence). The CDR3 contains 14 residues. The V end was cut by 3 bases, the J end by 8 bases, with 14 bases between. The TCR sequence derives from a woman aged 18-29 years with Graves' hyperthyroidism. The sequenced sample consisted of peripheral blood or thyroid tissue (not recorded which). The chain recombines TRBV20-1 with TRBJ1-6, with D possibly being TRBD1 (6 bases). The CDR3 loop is CSASVQGRDSPLHF. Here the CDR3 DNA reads TGCAGTGCTAGCGTACAGGGCCGGGATTCACCCCTCCACTTT.